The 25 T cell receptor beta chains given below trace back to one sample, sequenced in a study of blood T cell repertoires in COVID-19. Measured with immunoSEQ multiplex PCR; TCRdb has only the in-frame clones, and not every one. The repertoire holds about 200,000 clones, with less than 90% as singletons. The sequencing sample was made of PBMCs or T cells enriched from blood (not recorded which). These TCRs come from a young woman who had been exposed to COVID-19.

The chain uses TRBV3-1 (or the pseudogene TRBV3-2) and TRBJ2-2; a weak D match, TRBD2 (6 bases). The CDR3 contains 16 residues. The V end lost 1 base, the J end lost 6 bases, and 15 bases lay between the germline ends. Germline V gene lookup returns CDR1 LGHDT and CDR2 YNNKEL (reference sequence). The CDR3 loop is CASSQVRTSRSGELFF. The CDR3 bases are TGTGCCAGCAGCCAAGTCAGAACTAGCCGGTCCGGGGAGCTGTTTTTT.

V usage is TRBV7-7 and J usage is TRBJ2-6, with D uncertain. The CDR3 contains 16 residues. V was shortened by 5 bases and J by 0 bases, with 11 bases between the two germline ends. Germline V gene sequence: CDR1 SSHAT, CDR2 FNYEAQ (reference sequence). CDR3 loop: CASSPRVGSGANVLTF. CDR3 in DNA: TGTGCCAGCAGCCCCCGGGTGGGCTCTGGGGCCAACGTCCTGACTTTC.

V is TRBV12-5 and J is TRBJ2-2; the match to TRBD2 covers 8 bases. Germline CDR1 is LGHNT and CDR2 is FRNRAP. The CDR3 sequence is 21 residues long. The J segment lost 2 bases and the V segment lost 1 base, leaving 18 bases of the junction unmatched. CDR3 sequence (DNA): TGTGCTAGTGGTTTGGACCTGGGTGCGGGGGGCCCCAGAAAAAACACCGGGGAGCTGTTTTTT. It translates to CASGLDLGAGGPRKNTGELFF. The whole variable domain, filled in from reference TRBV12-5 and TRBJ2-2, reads DARVTQTPRHKVTEMGQEVTMRCQPILGHNTVFWYRQTMMQGLELLAYFRNRAPLDDSGMPKDRFSAEMPDATLATLKIQPSEPRDSAVYFCASGLDLGAGGPRKNTGELFFGEGSRLTVL.

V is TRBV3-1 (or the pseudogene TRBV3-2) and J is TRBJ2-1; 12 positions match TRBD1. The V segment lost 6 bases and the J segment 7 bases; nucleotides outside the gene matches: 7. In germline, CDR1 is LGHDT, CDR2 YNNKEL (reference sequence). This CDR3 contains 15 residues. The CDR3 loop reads CASSFPGQGANEQFF. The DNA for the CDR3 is TGTGCCAGCAGTTTCCCGGGACAGGGGGCTAATGAGCAGTTCTTC.

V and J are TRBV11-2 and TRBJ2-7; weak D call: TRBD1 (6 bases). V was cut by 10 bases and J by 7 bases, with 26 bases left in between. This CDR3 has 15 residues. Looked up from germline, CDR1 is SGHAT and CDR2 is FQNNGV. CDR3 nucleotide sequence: TGTGCCACCACTCAAGGGACACACTCAGCGCGGGAGCAGTACTTC. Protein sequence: CATTQGTHSAREQYF.

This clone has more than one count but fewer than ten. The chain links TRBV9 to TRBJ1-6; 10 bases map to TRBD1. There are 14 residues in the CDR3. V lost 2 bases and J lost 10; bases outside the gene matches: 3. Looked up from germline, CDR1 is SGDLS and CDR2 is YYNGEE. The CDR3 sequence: CASSVGTGVSPLHF. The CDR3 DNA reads TGTGCCAGCAGCGTTGGGACAGGGGTCTCACCCCTCCACTTT. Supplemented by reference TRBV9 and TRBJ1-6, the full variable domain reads DSGVTQTPKHLITATGQRVTLRCSPRSGDLSVYWYQQSLDQGLQFLIQYYNGEERAKGNILERFSAQQFPDLHSELNLSSLELGDSALYFCASSVGTGVSPLHFGNGTRLTVT.

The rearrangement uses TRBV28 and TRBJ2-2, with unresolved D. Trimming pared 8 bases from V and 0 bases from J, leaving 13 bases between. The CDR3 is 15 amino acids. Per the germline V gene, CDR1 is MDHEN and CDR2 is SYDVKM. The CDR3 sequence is CASLDGGSNTGELFF. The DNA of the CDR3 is TGTGCCAGCCTAGACGGCGGATCGAACACCGGGGAGCTGTTTTTT.

DNA of the CDR3: TGTGCCAGCAGCCCTACCAGGAACTACGAGCAGTACTTC. As protein: CASSPTRNYEQYF. V gene TRBV12-3 or TRBV12-4 combines with J gene TRBJ2-7; D is ambiguous. Trimming removed 6 bases at V and 3 bases at J, with 12 bases between. CDR3 length: 13 amino acids.

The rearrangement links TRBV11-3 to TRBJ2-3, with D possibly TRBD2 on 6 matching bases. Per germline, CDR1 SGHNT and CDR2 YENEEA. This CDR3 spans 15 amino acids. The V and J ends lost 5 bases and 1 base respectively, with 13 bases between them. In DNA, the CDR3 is TGTGCCAGCAGCCCGGGGGACCTCGGCACAGATACGCAGTATTTT. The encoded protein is CASSPGDLGTDTQYF.

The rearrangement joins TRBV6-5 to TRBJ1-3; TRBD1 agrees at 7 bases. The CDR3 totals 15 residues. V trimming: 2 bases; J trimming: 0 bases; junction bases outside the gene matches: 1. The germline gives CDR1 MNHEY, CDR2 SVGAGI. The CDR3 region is CASSYRTGSGNTIYF. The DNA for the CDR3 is TGTGCCAGCAGTTACAGGACAGGCTCTGGAAACACCATATATTTT.

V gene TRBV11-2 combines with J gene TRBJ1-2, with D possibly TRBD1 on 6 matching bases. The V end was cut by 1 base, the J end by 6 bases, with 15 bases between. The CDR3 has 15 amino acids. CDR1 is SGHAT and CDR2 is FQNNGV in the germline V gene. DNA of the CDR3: TGTGCCAGCAGCTTAGTACTCTCAGGGGTGGATGGCTACACCTTC. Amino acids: CASSLVLSGVDGYTF.

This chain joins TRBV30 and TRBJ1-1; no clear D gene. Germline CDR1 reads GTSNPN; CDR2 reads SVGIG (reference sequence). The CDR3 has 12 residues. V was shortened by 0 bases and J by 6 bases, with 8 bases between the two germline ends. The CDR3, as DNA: TGTGCCTGGAGTGTAAACAGCCCTGAAGCTTTCTTT. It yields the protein CAWSVNSPEAFF.

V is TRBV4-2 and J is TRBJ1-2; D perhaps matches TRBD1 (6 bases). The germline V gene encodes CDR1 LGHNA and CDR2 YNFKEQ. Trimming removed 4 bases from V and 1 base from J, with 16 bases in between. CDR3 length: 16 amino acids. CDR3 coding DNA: TGTGCCAGCAGCCCGCGGGGGGCGGACATTAACTATGGCTACACCTTC. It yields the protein CASSPRGADINYGYTF.

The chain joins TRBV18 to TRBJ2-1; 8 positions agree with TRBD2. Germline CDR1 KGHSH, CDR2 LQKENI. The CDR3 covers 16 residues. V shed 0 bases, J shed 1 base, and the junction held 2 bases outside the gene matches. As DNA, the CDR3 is TGTGCCAGCTCACCACCGAGCGGGGGATCCTACAATGAGCAGTTCTTC. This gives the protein CASSPPSGGSYNEQFF.

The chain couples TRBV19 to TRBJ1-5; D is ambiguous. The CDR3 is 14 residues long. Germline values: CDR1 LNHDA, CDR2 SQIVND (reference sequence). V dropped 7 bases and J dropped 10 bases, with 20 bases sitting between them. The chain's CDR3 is CASTRGAASVPQHF. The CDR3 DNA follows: TGTGCCAGTACCAGAGGAGCAGCCTCTGTACCCCAGCATTTT.

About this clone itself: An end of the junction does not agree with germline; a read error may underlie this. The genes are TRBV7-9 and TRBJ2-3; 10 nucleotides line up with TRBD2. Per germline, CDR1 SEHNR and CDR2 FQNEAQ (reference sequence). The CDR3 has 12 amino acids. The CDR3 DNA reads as TGTGCCAGCACCATGAGCGGGGGGGCCTGGGATTTT. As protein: CASTMSGGAWDF.

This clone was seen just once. For the CDR3, the DNA is TGTGCCAGCATTCATCACAATGAGCAGTTCTTC. Amino acid sequence: CASIHHNEQFF. The chain couples TRBV2 to TRBJ2-1; no firm D call. V was trimmed by 7 bases and J by 5 bases, leaving 6 bases between them. This CDR3 has 11 amino acids. Germline loops: CDR1 SNHLY, CDR2 FYNNEI.

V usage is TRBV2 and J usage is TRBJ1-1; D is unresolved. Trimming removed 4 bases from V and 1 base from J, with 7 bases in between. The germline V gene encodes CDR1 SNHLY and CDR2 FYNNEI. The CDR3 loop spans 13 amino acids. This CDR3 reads CASSVFPNTEAFF. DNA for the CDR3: TGTGCCAGCAGTGTATTTCCGAACACTGAAGCTTTCTTT.

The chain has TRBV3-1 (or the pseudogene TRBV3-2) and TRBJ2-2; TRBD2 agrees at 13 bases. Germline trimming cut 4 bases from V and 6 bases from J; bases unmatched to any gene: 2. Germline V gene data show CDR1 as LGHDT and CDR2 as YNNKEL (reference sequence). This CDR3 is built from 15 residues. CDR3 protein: CASSPLAGGAGELFF. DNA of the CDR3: TGTGCCAGCAGCCCACTAGCGGGGGGGGCCGGGGAGCTGTTTTTT.

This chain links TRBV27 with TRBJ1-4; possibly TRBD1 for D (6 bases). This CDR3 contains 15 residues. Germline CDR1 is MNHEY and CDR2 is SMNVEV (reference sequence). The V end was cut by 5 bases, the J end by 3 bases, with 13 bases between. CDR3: CASSATGFPNEKLFF. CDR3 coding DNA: TGTGCCAGCAGTGCAACAGGGTTCCCTAATGAAAAACTGTTTTTT.

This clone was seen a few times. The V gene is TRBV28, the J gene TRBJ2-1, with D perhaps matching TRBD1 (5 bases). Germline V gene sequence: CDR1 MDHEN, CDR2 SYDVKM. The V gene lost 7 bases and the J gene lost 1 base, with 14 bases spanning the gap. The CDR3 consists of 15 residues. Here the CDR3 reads CASIGDSLSYNEQFF. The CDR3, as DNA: TGTGCCAGCATAGGAGACAGCTTATCCTACAATGAGCAGTTCTTC.

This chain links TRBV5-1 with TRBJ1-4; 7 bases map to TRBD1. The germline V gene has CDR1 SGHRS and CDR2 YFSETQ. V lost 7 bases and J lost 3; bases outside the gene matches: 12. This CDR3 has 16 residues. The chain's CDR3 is CASQGGLTGANEKLFF. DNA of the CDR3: TGCGCCAGCCAAGGGGGGCTTACAGGGGCTAATGAAAAACTGTTTTTT.

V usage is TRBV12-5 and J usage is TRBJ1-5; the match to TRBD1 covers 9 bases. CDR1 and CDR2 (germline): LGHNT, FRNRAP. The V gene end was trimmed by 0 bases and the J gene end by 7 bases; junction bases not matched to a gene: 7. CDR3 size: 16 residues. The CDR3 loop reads CASGLVTGGAHQPQHF. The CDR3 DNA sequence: TGTGCTAGTGGTTTGGTAACAGGGGGCGCGCACCAGCCCCAGCATTTT.

The CDR3, as DNA: TGTGCCAGCTCATCGTACCCTTCGGACACACACAATGAGCAGTTCTTC. Translating it yields CASSSYPSDTHNEQFF. J is TRBJ2-1 and V is TRBV18; D possibly corresponds to TRBD1 (5 bases). The CDR3 runs to 16 residues. Germline V gives CDR1 KGHSH, CDR2 LQKENI. Trimming stripped 5 bases from V and 5 bases from J, with 19 bases between.

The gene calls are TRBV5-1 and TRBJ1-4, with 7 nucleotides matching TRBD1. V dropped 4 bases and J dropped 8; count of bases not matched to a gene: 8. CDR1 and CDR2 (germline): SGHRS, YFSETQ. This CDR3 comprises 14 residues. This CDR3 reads CASSIQGIGEKLFF. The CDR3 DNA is TGCGCCAGCAGCATACAGGGGATCGGGGAAAAACTGTTTTTT.